Presented here are 7 T cell receptor beta chains from one specimen sequenced in a study of T cell responses to AZD1222 COVID-19 vaccine. Sequencing used immunoSEQ multiplex PCR; TCRdb keeps in-frame clones, though not all of them. This sample carries approximately 100,000 clones, around 90% of them seen once, and the ten largest clones take 4% to 6%. Material: peripheral blood, obtained on day 0 of AZD1222 vaccination. These receptors originate from an adult in good health.

This chain joins TRBV28 and TRBJ2-2; D is ambiguous. Germline CDR1 MDHEN, CDR2 SYDVKM. The V and J ends lost 2 bases and 1 base respectively, with 14 bases between them. The CDR3 is made up of 17 amino acids. The CDR3 sequence: CASSLPGWQKNTGELFF. The CDR3 DNA reads TGTGCCAGCAGTTTACCTGGTTGGCAGAAGAACACCGGGGAGCTGTTTTTT.

The rearrangement links TRBV5-1 to TRBJ2-5; D is uncertain. In germline, CDR1 is SGHRS, CDR2 YFSETQ. V lost 0 bases to trimming and J lost 2 bases, with 11 bases between them. This CDR3 region has 15 residues. This chain's CDR3 is CASSLEGRRQETQYF. CDR3 nucleotide sequence: TGCGCCAGCAGCTTGGAGGGTCGCAGGCAAGAGACCCAGTACTTC.

The chain has TRBV7-9 and TRBJ2-3; TRBD2 matches at 8 bases. With 1 base clipped from V and 6 bases from J, the junction kept 9 bases outside the gene matches. Germline V gene lookup returns CDR1 SEHNR and CDR2 FQNEAQ (reference sequence). The CDR3 has 16 amino acids. For the CDR3, the DNA is TGTGCCAGCAGCTTAGGGTTAAGCGGGAGCGTGGATACGCAGTATTTT. Residues: CASSLGLSGSVDTQYF.

This chain connects TRBV5-5 to TRBJ2-5, with TRBD1 identical over 7 bases. There are 14 residues in the CDR3. V dropped 5 bases and J dropped 1; count of bases not matched to a gene: 5. Germline V lookup: CDR1 SGHKS, CDR2 YYEKEE (reference sequence). In DNA, the CDR3 is TGTGCCAGCAGGTCGAGGGACAGCCAAGAGACCCAGTACTTC. This sequence encodes CASRSRDSQETQYF.

The CDR3 protein is CASILDEQSYNEQFF. CDR3 nucleotides: TGCGCCAGCATCCTGGACGAACAGTCCTACAATGAGCAGTTCTTC. J is TRBJ2-1 and V is TRBV5-1; D not certain. CDR1 is SGHRS and CDR2 is YFSETQ in the germline V gene. Trimming removed 6 bases from V and 1 base from J, with 14 bases in between. The CDR3 runs 15 residues.

This chain joins TRBV5-4 and TRBJ2-3; possibly TRBD1 or TRBD2 for D (7 bases each). Trimming removed 4 bases at V and 1 base at J, with 13 bases between. CDR3 length: 15 residues. Germline V lookup: CDR1 SGHNT, CDR2 YYREEE (reference sequence). The CDR3 DNA sequence: TGTGCCAGCAGCCACGGGGGGACAGGCACAGATACGCAGTATTTT. This encodes CASSHGGTGTDTQYF.

The chain couples TRBV27 to TRBJ2-1; 12 nucleotides agree with TRBD2. With V trimmed by 6 bases and J by 4 bases, 4 bases remained unmatched. Germline assignment: CDR1 MNHEY and CDR2 SMNVEV (reference sequence). The CDR3 runs 15 residues. CDR3 in DNA: TGTGCCAGCAGCTCAACTAGCGGGGGGTACAATGAGCAGTTCTTC. Encoded protein: CASSSTSGGYNEQFF.